The T cell receptor (beta chain) described here comes from a study of blood T cell repertoires in COVID-19. Study information: The samples span acute and convalescent COVID-19 from the United States, Italy and Spain. T cells, B-cell-depleted T cells, or PBMCs supplied cDNA or gDNA.

In the study's own analysis: Amplification of reference gene primers was used by the study to estimate nucleated cell counts. The table came from immunoSEQ multiplex PCR; TCRdb's copy has only in-frame clones and leaves some out. The DNA was the basis for D and trimming; V, J and clone size are from that table. The repertoire holds 45,000 to 55,000 clones, with roughly 89% as singletons. This clone appeared a few times. This CDR3 is built from 15 residues. CDR1 is LGHNA and CDR2 is YNFKEQ in the germline V gene. With V trimmed by 2 bases and J by 8 bases, 5 bases remained unmatched. Material: peripheral blood. This TCR was sampled from an elderly woman with acute or convalescent COVID-19. The J gene is TRBJ2-1, the V gene TRBV4-2; 11 bases fit TRBD2. CDR3 amino acids: CASSQFSGGGDEQFF. The CDR3 DNA reads TGTGCCAGCAGCCAATTTAGCGGGGGGGGTGATGAGCAGTTCTTC.